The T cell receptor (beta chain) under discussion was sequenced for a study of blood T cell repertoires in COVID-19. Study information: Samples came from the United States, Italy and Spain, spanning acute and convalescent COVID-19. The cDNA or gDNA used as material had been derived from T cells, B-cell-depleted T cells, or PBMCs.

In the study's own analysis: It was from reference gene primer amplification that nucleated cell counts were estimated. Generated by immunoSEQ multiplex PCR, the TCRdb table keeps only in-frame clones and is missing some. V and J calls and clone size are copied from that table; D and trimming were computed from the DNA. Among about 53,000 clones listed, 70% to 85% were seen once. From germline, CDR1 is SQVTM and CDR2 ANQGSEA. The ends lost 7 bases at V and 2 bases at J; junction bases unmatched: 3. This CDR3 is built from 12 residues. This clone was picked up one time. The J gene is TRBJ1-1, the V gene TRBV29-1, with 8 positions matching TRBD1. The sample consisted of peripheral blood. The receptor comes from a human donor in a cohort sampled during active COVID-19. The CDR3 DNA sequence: TGCAGCGCGGACAGGGCTAACACTGAAGCTTTCTTT. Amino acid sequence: CSADRANTEAFF.